The rows below give T cell receptor beta chains drawn from one sample of a study of blood T cell repertoires in COVID-19. Repertoires were generated with immunoSEQ multiplex PCR, while TCRdb's copy carries only in-frame clones and drops some. This repertoire shows 70,000 to 80,000 clones, roughly 87% found once; its top ten account for about 13%. Material: peripheral blood. Receptors were obtained from a woman older than 75 with acute or convalescent COVID-19. Each CDR3 is given with its conserved first and last residue. D genes are given only for firm matches. The size of a clone is reported for some rows only, either as once, few or many, or as a class for expanded clones.

TGCGCCAGCAGCCAAGAAGGGACTGTCTACAATGAGCAGTTCTTC,CASSQEGTVYNEQFF,NA,TRBV4-1,NA,TRBJ2-1
TGTGCCAGCAGCTTAGGCCTGAGCGGGACAGGCTCCTACGAGCAGTACTTC,CASSLGLSGTGSYEQYF,NA,TRBV13,NA,TRBJ2-7
TGTGCCAGCAGCTTATCCATCGGGCAGGGGGAAACTTTCTTT,CASSLSIGQGETFF,NA,TRBV7-9,TRBD1,TRBJ1-1
TGCGCCAGCAGCCGGACAGGGGGCGTCGAGCCCCAGCATTTT,CASSRTGGVEPQHF,NA,TRBV5-1,TRBD1,TRBJ1-5
TGTGCCAGCAGCTTGGGGGGGCCTGAAGCTTTCTTT,CASSLGGPEAFF,NA,TRBV5-4,NA,TRBJ1-1
TGTGCCAGTAGTAGGGGACAGGGGCCTGGCTACACCTTC,CASSRGQGPGYTF,NA,TRBV19,TRBD1,TRBJ1-2
TGTGCCAGCAGCTTAGCGCGACTAGCGGGAGGGCCAAATACGCAGTATTTT,CASSLARLAGGPNTQYF,NA,TRBV7-8,TRBD2,TRBJ2-3
TGTGCCAGCAGTAACGACAAGTTCCAGCCCCAGCATTTT,CASSNDKFQPQHF,NA,TRBV27,NA,TRBJ1-5
TGTGCCAGCAGCTTAAGAAGGGGTAGCGGGAACAACTACGAGCAGTACTTC,CASSLRRGSGNNYEQYF,NA,TRBV7-6,TRBD2,TRBJ2-7
TGTGCCAGCAGCTTAGATAGACTAGATACGCAGTATTTT,CASSLDRLDTQYF,NA,TRBV11-3,NA,TRBJ2-3
TGTGCCAGCTTCCGGGGACAGGGGGCCCAACTCAGCTGGGGCTACACCTTC,CASFRGQGAQLSWGYTF,NA,TRBV5-4,TRBD1,TRBJ1-2
TGTGCCAGCAGTCCGCACGGACAGTTCTACGAGCAGTACTTC,CASSPHGQFYEQYF,NA,TRBV28,NA,TRBJ2-7
TGTGCCAGCTCACGGACGGGGAGACTAACTATGGCTCAAACCTTC,CASSRTGRLTMAQTF,NA,TRBV18,NA,TRBJ1-2
TGTGCCAGCGTCGCGGGAGGGCGCCCCATCCCCACAGATACGCAGTATTTT,CASVAGGRPIPTDTQYF,few,TRBV2,TRBD2,TRBJ2-3
TGCGCCAGCAGCCAAGGGGACAGGGGATACTCGAACTATGGCTACACCTTC,CASSQGDRGYSNYGYTF,NA,TRBV4-3,TRBD1,TRBJ1-2
TGTGCCATCAGTGAGTACGCGAACTATGGCTACACCTTC,CAISEYANYGYTF,few,TRBV10-3,NA,TRBJ1-2
TGTGCCAGCAGCCCGGGGACTAGCGGGAGGGCCGGCGAGACCCAGTACTTC,CASSPGTSGRAGETQYF,NA,TRBV5-8,TRBD2,TRBJ2-5
TGTGCCAGCAGCTTGACGGGGGGTCTAGTGCTCTACAATGAGCAGTTCTTC,CASSLTGGLVLYNEQFF,NA,TRBV5-4,TRBD2,TRBJ2-1
TGTGCCAGCAGTTGGGACAGGAGGTCCTACAATGAGCAGTTCTTC,CASSWDRRSYNEQFF,NA,TRBV2,TRBD1,TRBJ2-1
TGTGCCAGCAGTCACAGTAACACTGAAGCTTTCTTT,CASSHSNTEAFF,NA,TRBV12-3/TRBV12-4,NA,TRBJ1-1
TGTGCCAGCAGCCGCCAGGCAGGGTACGAGCAGTACTTC,CASSRQAGYEQYF,NA,TRBV12-3/TRBV12-4,NA,TRBJ2-7
TGTGCCAGCAGCCCGGGACTAGACGTTCGCAATGAGCAGTTCTTC,CASSPGLDVRNEQFF,NA,TRBV7-7,TRBD2,TRBJ2-1
TGTGCCTGGGCTACAGGGGTTGGGGATCAGCCCCAGCATTTT,CAWATGVGDQPQHF,NA,TRBV30,TRBD1,TRBJ1-5
TGTGCCATCAGTGAGTTTGCTAACAATGAGCAGTTCTTC,CAISEFANNEQFF,many,TRBV10-3,NA,TRBJ2-1
TGTGCCAGCAGTTCCGGACAGTCTGGAAACACCATATATTTT,CASSSGQSGNTIYF,NA,TRBV6-5,NA,TRBJ1-3
TGTGCCAGCAGATCGAGCGGGAGTCCCGGGGAGCTGTTTTTT,CASRSSGSPGELFF,few,TRBV6-5,TRBD2,TRBJ2-2
TGTGCCAGCAGCTTGATTTACACGTACGAGCAGTACTTC,CASSLIYTYEQYF,once,TRBV7-2,NA,TRBJ2-7